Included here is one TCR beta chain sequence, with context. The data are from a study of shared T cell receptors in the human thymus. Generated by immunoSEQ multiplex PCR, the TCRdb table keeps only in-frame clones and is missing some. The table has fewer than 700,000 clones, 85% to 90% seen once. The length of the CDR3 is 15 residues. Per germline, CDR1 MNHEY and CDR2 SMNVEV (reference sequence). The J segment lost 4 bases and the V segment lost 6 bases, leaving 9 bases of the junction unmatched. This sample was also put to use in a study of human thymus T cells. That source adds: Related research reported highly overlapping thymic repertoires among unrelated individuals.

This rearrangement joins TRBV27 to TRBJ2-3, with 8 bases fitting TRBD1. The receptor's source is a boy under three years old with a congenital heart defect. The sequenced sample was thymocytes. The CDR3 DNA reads TGTGCCAGCAGCCTACAGGGGGTTGTCGCAGATACGCAGTATTTT. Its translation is CASSLQGVVADTQYF.